The rows below give T cell receptor beta chains drawn from one sample of a study of T-cell memory formation after mild COVID-19. TCRdb itself ran the 5' RACE reads through MiXCR, one entry per CDR3 protein. The table lists about 270,000 distinct CDR3 sequences, 16% of them singletons, with under 25% in the top ten. The sample consisted of PBMCs or a T cell subset sorted from them (not recorded which). The receptors derive from a man aged 18 to 30 who had mild COVID-19 (a few samples of this study predate the infection). Cell type and time point are not known. The CDR3 runs from the conserved cysteine through the conserved F or W. Each record gives: clone size, D gene, J gene, V gene, CDR3 protein, CDR3 DNA. A D gene is named only where the DNA matches it firmly. The size field is filled for only some rows; it gives once, few, many or a size class.

few . TRBJ2-5 TRBV15 CATSRSWETQYF TGTGCCACCAGCAGATCATGGGAGACCCAGTACTTC
few . TRBJ1-5 TRBV12-3/TRBV12-4 CASSGDAGQPQHF TGTGCCAGCAGTGGGGACGCCGGGCAGCCCCAGCATTTT
. . TRBJ1-2 TRBV12-3/TRBV12-4 CASSLWGARGYTF TGTGCCAGCAGTTTATGGGGGGCCAGAGGCTACACCTTC
few TRBD2 TRBJ2-2 TRBV7-2 CASTPGGAGYTGELFF TGTGCCAGCACCCCCGGGGGAGCGGGGTACACCGGGGAGCTGTTTTTT
. . TRBJ2-7 TRBV4-2 CASSQVASYYEQYF TGTGCCAGCAGCCAAGTGGCCAGCTACTACGAGCAGTACTTC
few . TRBJ2-3 TRBV10-2 CASMARSTDTQYF TGCGCCAGCATGGCGCGGAGCACAGATACGCAGTATTTT
few TRBD2 TRBJ2-1 TRBV30 CAWSRRLAGVWKQFF TGTGCCTGGAGTCGGCGACTAGCGGGGGTATGGAAGCAGTTCTTC
. . TRBJ2-7 TRBV2 CASSVTYANYEQYF TGTGCCAGCAGCGTGACCTACGCCAACTACGAGCAGTACTTC
. . TRBJ2-3 TRBV2 CASGQGGTLSTDTQYF TGTGCCAGCGGTCAGGGGGGGACGTTAAGCACAGATACGCAGTATTTT
few . TRBJ2-7 TRBV20-1 CSARHDSYEQYF TGCAGTGCTAGACATGACTCCTACGAGCAGTACTTC
many . TRBJ2-6 TRBV6-5 CASSSTGSSGANVLTF TGTGCCAGCAGTTCCACAGGGAGCTCTGGGGCCAACGTCCTGACTTTC
. . TRBJ1-2 TRBV5-1 CASTPAVSAGYTF TGCGCCAGCACCCCGGCAGTTTCTGCCGGCTACACCTTC
. TRBD1 TRBJ1-1 TRBV7-9 CASSLSSAGGMNTEAFF TGTGCCAGCAGCTTATCTTCGGCAGGGGGTATGAACACTGAAGCTTTCTTT
many . TRBJ2-2 TRBV6-5 CASRHQYGATPYRWELFF TGTGCCAGCAGACACCAATACGGGGCCACACCGTACCGGTGGGAGCTGTTTTTT
few . TRBJ2-1 TRBV5-1 CASSLADEYNEQFF TGCGCCAGCAGCTTGGCCGACGAGTACAATGAGCAGTTCTTC
. . TRBJ1-1 TRBV29-1 CSGTTARNTEAFF TGCAGCGGCACCACGGCTAGAAACACTGAAGCTTTCTTT
. TRBD2 TRBJ2-1 TRBV5-1 CASSLSAGGLSGNEQFF TGCGCCAGCAGCTTGTCAGCGGGGGGGCTCAGCGGTAATGAGCAGTTCTTC
many . TRBJ1-4 TRBV7-2 CASSITGLNEKLFF TGTGCCAGCAGCATCACAGGTCTTAATGAAAAACTGTTTTTT
. TRBD2 TRBJ2-3 TRBV25-1 CASGLGLASGLDTQYF TGTGCCAGCGGCCTGGGTCTGGCTAGCGGATTGGATACGCAGTATTTT
. . TRBJ2-7 TRBV12-3/TRBV12-4 CANPQKGFYYEQYF TGTGCCAACCCACAAAAGGGATTTTACTACGAGCAGTACTTC
. . TRBJ2-7 TRBV7-2 CASTQNGNLHEQYF TGTGCCAGCACCCAAAACGGAAACCTCCACGAGCAGTACTTC
few . TRBJ2-5 TRBV7-8 CASSLATGAVETQYF TGTGCCAGCAGCTTAGCGACGGGGGCAGTTGAGACCCAGTACTTC
few . TRBJ2-7 TRBV20-1 CSARMQEGAYEQYF TGCAGTGCTAGAATGCAGGAGGGGGCCTACGAGCAGTACTTC
. TRBD1 TRBJ2-5 TRBV6-6 CASRDRVEETQYF TGTGCCAGCAGGGACAGGGTCGAAGAGACCCAGTACTTC
. TRBD2 TRBJ2-7 TRBV10-3 CAILAAGEDEQYF TGTGCCATCTTGGCGGCGGGGGAAGACGAGCAGTACTTC
. TRBD1 TRBJ1-4 TRBV18 CASSRRTGGEKLFF TGTGCCAGCTCGCGGAGAACAGGGGGAGAAAAACTGTTTTTT
. . TRBJ1-2 TRBV28 CASSPTAPTNYGYTF TGTGCCAGCAGTCCCACAGCCCCAACTAACTATGGCTACACCTTC
many . TRBJ1-1 TRBV4-1 CASSQGSEAFF TGCGCCAGCAGCCAAGGGTCTGAAGCTTTCTTT
. . TRBJ2-2 TRBV6-5 CASSYSTSGWNTGELFF TGTGCCAGCAGTTACTCGACTTCGGGGTGGAACACCGGGGAGCTGTTTTTT
. TRBD2 TRBJ2-5 TRBV4-2 CASSQGRLAVLQETQYF TGTGCCAGCAGCCAAGGGCGTCTAGCGGTACTCCAAGAGACCCAGTACTTC
few TRBD2 TRBJ2-3 TRBV6-2/TRBV6-3 CASSYSAGGPPDTQYF TGTGCCAGCAGTTACTCAGCGGGGGGCCCCCCAGATACGCAGTATTTT
few TRBD2 TRBJ2-5 TRBV5-1 CASSLDGGTKETQYF TGCGCCAGCAGCTTAGACGGGGGGACTAAAGAGACCCAGTACTTC
few . TRBJ1-6 TRBV5-1 CASRHTDGDSPLHF TGCGCCAGCAGACATACTGACGGAGATTCACCCCTCCACTTT
. TRBD2 TRBJ2-1 TRBV5-6 CASSWGLAGNNNEQFF TGTGCCAGCAGCTGGGGACTAGCGGGGAACAACAATGAGCAGTTCTTC
. TRBD1 TRBJ2-2 TRBV7-2 CASSPRDRTAGELFF TGTGCCAGCAGCCCCCGGGACAGAACCGCCGGGGAGCTGTTTTTT
few . TRBJ2-5 TRBV4-3 CASSQGTEETQYF TGCGCCAGCAGCCAAGGGACAGAAGAGACCCAGTACTTC
. . TRBJ1-5 TRBV12-3/TRBV12-4 CASSSRNNQPQHF TGTGCCAGCAGTTCTCGGAACAATCAGCCCCAGCATTTT
. TRBD2 TRBJ2-1 TRBV3-1 CASSQIWTRPSGEQFF TGTGCCAGCAGCCAAATTTGGACTAGGCCGTCCGGTGAGCAGTTCTTC
few . TRBJ2-5 TRBV10-3 CAISPTGGAGETQYF TGTGCCATCAGTCCTACAGGGGGGGCCGGTGAGACCCAGTACTTC
. . TRBJ1-2 TRBV15 CATSTAENYGYTF TGTGCCACCAGCACCGCCGAGAACTATGGCTACACCTTC
few . TRBJ2-1 TRBV7-2 CASSLLTGQYRDEQFF TGTGCCAGCAGCTTACTTACAGGGCAATATAGGGATGAGCAGTTCTTC
. . TRBJ2-5 TRBV18 CASSRAALETQYF TGTGCCAGCTCAAGAGCAGCTCTGGAGACCCAGTACTTC
many TRBD2 TRBJ2-5 TRBV29-1 CSVDRLAGETQYF TGCAGCGTTGATCGACTAGCCGGCGAGACCCAGTACTTC
. . TRBJ1-5 TRBV6-2/TRBV6-3 CASNNGLSLGPQHF TGTGCCAGCAATAACGGACTGTCCCTGGGGCCCCAGCATTTT
few . TRBJ1-2 TRBV25-1 CASSESGGAVSGYTF TGTGCCAGCAGTGAATCGGGGGGCGCGGTCTCTGGCTACACCTTC
few . TRBJ1-2 TRBV12-3/TRBV12-4 CASTGGAGYGYTF TGTGCCAGCACGGGCGGGGCGGGCTATGGCTACACCTTC
few . TRBJ1-1 TRBV11-1 CASSPRRGNTEAFF TGTGCCAGCAGCCCTAGGCGGGGAAACACTGAAGCTTTCTTT
few . TRBJ1-5 TRBV7-6 CASSLQSGVNQPQHF TGTGCCAGCAGCTTACAATCAGGGGTCAATCAGCCCCAGCATTTT
. . TRBJ2-5 TRBV5-1 CASSQQDETQYF TGCGCCAGCAGCCAACAGGACGAGACCCAGTACTTC
few . TRBJ1-5 TRBV12-3/TRBV12-4 CASSNNDQPQHF TGTGCCAGCAGTAACAACGATCAGCCCCAGCATTTT